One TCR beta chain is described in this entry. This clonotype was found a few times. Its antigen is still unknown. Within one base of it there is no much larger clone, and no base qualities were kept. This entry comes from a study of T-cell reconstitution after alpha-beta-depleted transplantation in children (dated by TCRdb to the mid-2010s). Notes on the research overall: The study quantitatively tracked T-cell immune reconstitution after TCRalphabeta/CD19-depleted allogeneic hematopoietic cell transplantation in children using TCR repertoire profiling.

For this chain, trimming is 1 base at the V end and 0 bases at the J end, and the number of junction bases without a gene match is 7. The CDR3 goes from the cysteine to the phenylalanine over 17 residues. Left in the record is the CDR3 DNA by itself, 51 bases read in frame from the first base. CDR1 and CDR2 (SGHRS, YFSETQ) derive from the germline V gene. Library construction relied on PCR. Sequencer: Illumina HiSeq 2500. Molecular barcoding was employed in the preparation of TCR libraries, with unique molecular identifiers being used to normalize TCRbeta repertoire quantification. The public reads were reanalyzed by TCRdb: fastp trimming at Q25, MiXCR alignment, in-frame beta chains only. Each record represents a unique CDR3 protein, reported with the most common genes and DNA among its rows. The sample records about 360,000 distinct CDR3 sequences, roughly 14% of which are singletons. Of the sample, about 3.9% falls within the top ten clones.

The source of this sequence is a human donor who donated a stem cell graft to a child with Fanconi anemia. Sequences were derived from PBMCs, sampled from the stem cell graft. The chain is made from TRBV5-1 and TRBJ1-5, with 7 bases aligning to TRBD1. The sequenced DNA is TGCGCCAGCAGCTTGACTGTGACAGGGCCTAGCAATCAGCCCCAGCATTTT. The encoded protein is CASSLTVTGPSNQPQHF.